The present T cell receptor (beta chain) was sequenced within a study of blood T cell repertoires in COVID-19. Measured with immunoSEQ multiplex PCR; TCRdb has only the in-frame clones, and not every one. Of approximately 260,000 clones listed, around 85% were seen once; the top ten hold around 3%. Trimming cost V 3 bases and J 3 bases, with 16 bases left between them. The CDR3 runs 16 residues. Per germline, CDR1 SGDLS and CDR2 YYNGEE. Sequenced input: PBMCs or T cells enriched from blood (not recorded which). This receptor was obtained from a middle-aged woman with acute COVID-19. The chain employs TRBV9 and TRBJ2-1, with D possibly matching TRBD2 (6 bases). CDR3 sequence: CASSARPGTGYNEQFF. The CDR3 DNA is TGTGCCAGCAGCGCCCGACCCGGGACTGGCTACAATGAGCAGTTCTTC.